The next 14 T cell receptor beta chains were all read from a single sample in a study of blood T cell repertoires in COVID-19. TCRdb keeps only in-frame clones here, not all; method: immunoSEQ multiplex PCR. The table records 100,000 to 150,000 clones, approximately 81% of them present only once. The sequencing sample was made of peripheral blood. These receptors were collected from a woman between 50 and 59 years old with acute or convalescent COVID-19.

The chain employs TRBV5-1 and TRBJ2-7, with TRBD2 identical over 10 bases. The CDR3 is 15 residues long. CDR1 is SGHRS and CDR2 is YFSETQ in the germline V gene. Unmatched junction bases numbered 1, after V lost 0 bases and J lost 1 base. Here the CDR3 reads CASSLGTSGSYEQYF. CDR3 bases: TGCGCCAGCAGCTTGGGGACTAGCGGTTCCTACGAGCAGTACTTC.

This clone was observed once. The CDR3 is CASSQGSRDRAGGYTF. The CDR3 DNA reads as TGTGCCAGCAGCCAAGGGTCCCGGGACAGGGCGGGGGGCTACACCTTC. V usage is TRBV4-2 and J usage is TRBJ1-2; 9 bases fit TRBD1. V was clipped by 1 base and J by 8 bases; unmatched bases: 11. The germline V gene has CDR1 LGHNA and CDR2 YNFKEQ. The CDR3 sequence is 16 residues long.

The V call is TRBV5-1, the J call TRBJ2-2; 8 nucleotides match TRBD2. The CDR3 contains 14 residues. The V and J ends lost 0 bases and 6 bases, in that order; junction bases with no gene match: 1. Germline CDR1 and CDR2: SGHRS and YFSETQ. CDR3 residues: CASSLAGGAGELFF. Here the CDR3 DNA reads TGCGCCAGCAGCTTGGCCGGGGGGGCCGGGGAGCTGTTTTTT. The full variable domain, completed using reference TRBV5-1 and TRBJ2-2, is KAGVTQTPRYLIKTRGQQVTLSCSPISGHRSVSWYQQTPGQGLQFLFEYFSETQRNKGNFPGRFSGRQFSNSRSEMNVSTLELGDSALYLCASSLAGGAGELFFGEGSRLTVL.

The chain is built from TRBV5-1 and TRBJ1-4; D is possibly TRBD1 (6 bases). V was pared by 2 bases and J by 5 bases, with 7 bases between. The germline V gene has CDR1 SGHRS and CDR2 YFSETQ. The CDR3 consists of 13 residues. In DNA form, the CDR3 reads TGCGCCAGCAGCTTTGGACAGAATGAAAAACTGTTTTTT. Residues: CASSFGQNEKLFF.

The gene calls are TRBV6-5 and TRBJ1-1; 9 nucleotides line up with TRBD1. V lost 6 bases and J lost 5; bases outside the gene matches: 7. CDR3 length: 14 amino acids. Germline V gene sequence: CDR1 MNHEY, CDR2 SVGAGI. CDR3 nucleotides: TGTGCCAGCAGCCTAGACAGGGGGAGGACTGAAGCTTTCTTT. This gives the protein CASSLDRGRTEAFF.

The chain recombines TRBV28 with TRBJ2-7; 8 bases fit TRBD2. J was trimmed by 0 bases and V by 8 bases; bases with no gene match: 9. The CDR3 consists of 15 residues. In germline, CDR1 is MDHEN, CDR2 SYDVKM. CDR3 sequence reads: CASEGTGGISYEQYF. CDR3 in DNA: TGTGCCAGCGAGGGGACGGGAGGGATCTCCTACGAGCAGTACTTC.

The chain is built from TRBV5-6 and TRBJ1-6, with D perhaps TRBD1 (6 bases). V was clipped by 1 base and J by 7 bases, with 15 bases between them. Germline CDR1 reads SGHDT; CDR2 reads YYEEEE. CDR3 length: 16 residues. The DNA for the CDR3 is TGTGCCAGCAGCTTGAGAGGGGGAAATCTCAATTCACCCCTCCACTTT. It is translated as CASSLRGGNLNSPLHF.

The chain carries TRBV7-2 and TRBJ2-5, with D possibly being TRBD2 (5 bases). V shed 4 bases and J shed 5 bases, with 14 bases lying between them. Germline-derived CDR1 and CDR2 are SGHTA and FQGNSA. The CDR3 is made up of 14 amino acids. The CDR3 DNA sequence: TGTGCCAGCAGCTCCGGGGTTATGAGGGAGACCCAGTACTTC. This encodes CASSSGVMRETQYF.

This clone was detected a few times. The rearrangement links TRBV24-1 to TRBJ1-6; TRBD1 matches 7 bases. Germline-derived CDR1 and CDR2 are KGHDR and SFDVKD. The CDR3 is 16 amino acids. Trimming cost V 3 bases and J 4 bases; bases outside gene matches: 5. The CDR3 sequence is CATSDRDREYNSPLHF. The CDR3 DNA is TGTGCCACCAGTGATCGCGACAGGGAATATAATTCACCCCTCCACTTT.

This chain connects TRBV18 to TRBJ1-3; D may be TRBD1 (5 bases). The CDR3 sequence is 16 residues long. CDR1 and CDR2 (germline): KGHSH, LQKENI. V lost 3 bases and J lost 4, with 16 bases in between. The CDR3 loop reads CASSPSSGQGGNTIYF. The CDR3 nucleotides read TGTGCCAGCTCACCTTCCTCCGGACAAGGGGGAAACACCATATATTTT.

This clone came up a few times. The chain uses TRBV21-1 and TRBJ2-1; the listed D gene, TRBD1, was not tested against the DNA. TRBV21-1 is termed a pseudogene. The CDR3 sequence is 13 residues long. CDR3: CASIRTGEGEQFF. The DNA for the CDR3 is TGTGCCAGCATCAGGACAGGGGAGGGTGAGCAGTTCTTC.

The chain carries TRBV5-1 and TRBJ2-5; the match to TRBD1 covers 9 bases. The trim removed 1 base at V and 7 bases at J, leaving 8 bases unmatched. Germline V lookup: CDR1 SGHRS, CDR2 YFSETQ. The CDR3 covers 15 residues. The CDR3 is CASSLHRGQSGTQYF. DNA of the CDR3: TGCGCCAGCAGCTTGCACAGGGGGCAGTCGGGGACCCAGTACTTC.

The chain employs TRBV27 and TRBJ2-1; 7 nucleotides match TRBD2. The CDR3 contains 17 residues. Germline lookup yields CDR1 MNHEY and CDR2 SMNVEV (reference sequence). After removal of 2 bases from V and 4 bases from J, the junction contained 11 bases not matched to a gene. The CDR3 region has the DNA TGTGCCAGCAGTTTAGGTATACGGCCTAGCGGTTACAATGAGCAGTTCTTC. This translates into CASSLGIRPSGYNEQFF.

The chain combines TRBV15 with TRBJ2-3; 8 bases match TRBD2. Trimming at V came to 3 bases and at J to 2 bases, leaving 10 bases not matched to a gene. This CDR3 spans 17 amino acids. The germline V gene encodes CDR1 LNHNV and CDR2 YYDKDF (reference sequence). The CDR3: CATSSIRSGEITDTQYF. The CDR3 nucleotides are TGTGCCACCAGCAGTATTCGTAGCGGGGAGATCACAGATACGCAGTATTTT.